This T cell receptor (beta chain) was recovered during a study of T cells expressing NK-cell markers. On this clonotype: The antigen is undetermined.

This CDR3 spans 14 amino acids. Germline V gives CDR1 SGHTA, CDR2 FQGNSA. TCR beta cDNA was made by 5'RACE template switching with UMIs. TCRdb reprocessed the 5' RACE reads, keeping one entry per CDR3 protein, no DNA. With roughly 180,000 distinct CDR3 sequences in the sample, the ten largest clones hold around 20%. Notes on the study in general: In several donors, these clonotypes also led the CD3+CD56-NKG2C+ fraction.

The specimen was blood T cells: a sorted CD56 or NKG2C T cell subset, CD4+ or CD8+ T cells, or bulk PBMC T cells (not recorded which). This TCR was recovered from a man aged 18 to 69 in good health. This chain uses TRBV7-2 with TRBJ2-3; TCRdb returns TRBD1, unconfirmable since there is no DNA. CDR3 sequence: CASSAGSGIDTQYF.